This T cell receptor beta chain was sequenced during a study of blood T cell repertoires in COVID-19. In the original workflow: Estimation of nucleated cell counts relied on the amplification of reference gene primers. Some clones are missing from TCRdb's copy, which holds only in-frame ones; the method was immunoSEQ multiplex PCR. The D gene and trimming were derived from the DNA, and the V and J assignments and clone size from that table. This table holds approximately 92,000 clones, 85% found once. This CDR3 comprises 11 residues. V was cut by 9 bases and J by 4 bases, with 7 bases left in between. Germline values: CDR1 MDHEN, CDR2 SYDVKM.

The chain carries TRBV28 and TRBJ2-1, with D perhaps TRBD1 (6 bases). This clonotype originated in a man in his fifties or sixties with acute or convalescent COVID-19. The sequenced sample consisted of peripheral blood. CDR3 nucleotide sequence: TGTGCCAGTCAGGGGTACAATGAGCAGTTCTTC. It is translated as CASQGYNEQFF.